The entry that follows covers one T cell receptor beta chain sequence. Its target is unknown. This entry comes from a study of CXCR3-negative and CXCR3-positive naive CD8 T cells. Study-wide points: Compared with CXCR3-negative naive cells, CXCR3-positive naive cells showed more hydrophobic TRB CDR3s.

UMI-labeled 5' RACE yielded the TRB cDNA libraries. Using the 5' RACE reads, TCRdb records one entry per CDR3 protein without DNA. There are 50,000 to 70,000 distinct CDR3 sequences in the sample, with under 0.55% held by the top ten. There are 13 residues in the CDR3. Germline V gene lookup returns CDR1 LGHNA and CDR2 YSLEER. The sequenced sample consisted of naive CXCR3+ CD8+ T cells from blood. Regarding subset: CD45RO-CCR7+CD27+CD95- naive CD8+ T cells expressing CXCR3 (TNR3+). This TCR derives from a human donor in good health. Some clones in this sample may be carry-over from other donors' samples. The chain combines TRBV4-3 with TRBJ1-1. CDR3: CASSLGRTSVAFF.